The subject of this entry is one T cell receptor (beta chain). Its antigen is undetermined. There are 16 residues in the CDR3. Germline CDR1 and CDR2: SGDLS and YYNGEE. After removal of 0 bases from V and 1 base from J, the junction contained 5 bases not matched to a gene. The data originate from a study of cytomegalovirus exposure and HLA in healthy donors. Study information: Of some 360 genotyped donors, about 80% clustered with self-reported Caucasian donors.

The PCR ran on 60 Vbeta and 13 Jbeta primers. Per the original data handling: Per a later analysis, the number of unique TCR beta chains was about 80 million, of which roughly 11 million were shared. Sequencing was performed with immunoSEQ multiplex PCR; in TCRdb, only in-frame clones are kept and a portion is missing. For V, J and clone size, that table is used; D and trimming come from the DNA. Of 310,000 or so clones detected, over 85% appear once; the ten largest clones hold more than 2%. Notes on the study in general: Cytomegalovirus association was listed for about 160 TCR beta chains. Most CMV-associated TCR beta chains were later found to appear HLA-restricted.

V gene TRBV9 combines with J gene TRBJ2-5, with 8 positions matching TRBD2. What was sequenced was PBMCs. The TCR sequence derives from a woman under 30 in good health and CMV-seronegative. The CDR3 DNA sequence: TGTGCCAGCAGCGTAGAGGTTAGCGGGGCCCAAGAGACCCAGTACTTC. It specifies CASSVEVSGAQETQYF. The entire variable domain, with the rest obtained from reference TRBV9 and TRBJ2-5, is as follows: DSGVTQTPKHLITATGQRVTLRCSPRSGDLSVYWYQQSLDQGLQFLIQYYNGEERAKGNILERFSAQQFPDLHSELNLSSLELGDSALYFCASSVEVSGAQETQYFGPGTRLLVL.